This entry concerns a single TCR beta chain. As yet, its antigen is unknown. With a much larger clone just one base away, this may be a read error. Looked up from germline, CDR1 is SNHLY and CDR2 is FYNNEI. V lost 4 bases, J lost 9 bases, and 9 bases stayed unmatched. This CDR3 region has 15 residues. Documented time point: sample taken at primary tumor resection. Unsorted whole RNA of tumor, nontumor lung or frozen PBMC was sequenced. Donors were about 70 untreated early-stage non-small cell lung cancer patients. Every TCR cDNA molecule bore its own unique molecular identifier. TCRdb recomputed calls from the 5' RACE reads with MiXCR, one row per CDR3 protein. Of 23,000 or so distinct CDR3 sequences in the sample, just under 7% were seen once. The data derive from a study of spatial heterogeneity in lung cancer. Study-wide points: Ubiquitous expanded tumor TCRs surfaced in blood more at resection than they did at follow-up.

The chain carries TRBV2 and TRBJ2-1, with 10 bases aligning to TRBD1. The clonotype originates from a male donor with early-stage non-small cell lung cancer. The input for sequencing was PBMCs, taken at surgery. The CDR3 DNA reads TGTGCCAGCAGTGTAGGGGACAGGGGAGGAGGTGAGCAGTTCTTC. This translates into CASSVGDRGGGEQFF.